The 25 T cell receptor beta chains reported below all come from one sample, sequenced in a study of T cell repertoires in cytomegalovirus infection. In TCRdb, the reads were re-called with MiXCR into one record per CDR3 protein. Counted here are roughly 160,000 distinct CDR3 sequences, roughly 22% occurring once; the ten biggest clones make up 25%. Which antigens these TCRs recognize remains unknown. The specimen was CD8+ T cells from cultured PBMCs, collected from culture after CMV antigen stimulation. Source of these receptors: a human donor in good health (CMV status not recorded). Some clones in this sample may be carry-over from other donors' samples.

The rearrangement uses TRBV7-8 and TRBJ1-2; TRBD1 matches at 8 bases. CDR1 and CDR2 (germline): SGHVS, FQNEAQ. V shed 4 bases and J 6 bases; nucleotides not matched to a gene: 4. CDR3 length equals 13 residues. In nucleotides, the CDR3 is TGTGCCAGCAGCTCCCGGGACAGGCATGGCTACACCTTC. Amino acids: CASSSRDRHGYTF. The whole variable domain, remainder taken from reference TRBV7-8 and TRBJ1-2, is GAGVSQSPRYKVAKRGQDVALRCDPISGHVSLFWYQQALGQGPEFLTYFQNEAQLDKSGLPSDRFFAERPEGSVSTLKIQRTQQEDSAVYLCASSSRDRHGYTFGSGTRLTVV.

In its sample, this clonotype was seen many times. The chain uses TRBV4-1 and TRBJ1-5; the match to TRBD1 covers 7 bases. Germline CDR1 is MGHRA and CDR2 is YSYEKL. V gave up 3 bases and J gave up 1 base; unmatched junction bases: 12. CDR3 length: 18 amino acids. CDR3: CASSQIVTGSISNQPQHF. In DNA form, the CDR3 reads TGCGCCAGCAGCCAGATTGTGACAGGGTCTATAAGCAATCAGCCCCAGCATTTT.

This clonotype was counted between two and nine times. The V and J genes are TRBV6-2 or TRBV6-3 and TRBJ2-7; 7 bases are shared with TRBD1. In germline, CDR1 is MNHEY, CDR2 SVGEGT. V was pared by 2 bases and J by 1 base, with 8 bases of the junction left unmatched. There are 16 residues in the CDR3. CDR3 coding DNA: TGTGCCAGCAGTTACCAGGGCAGGGGGATGTCCTACGAGCAGTACTTC. Amino acid sequence: CASSYQGRGMSYEQYF.

The chain has TRBV7-9 and TRBJ2-3; 9 bases are a match to TRBD1. Looked up from germline, CDR1 is SEHNR and CDR2 is FQNEAQ (reference sequence). Trimming cost V 4 bases and J 9 bases; bases outside gene matches: 17. The CDR3 consists of 17 residues. In DNA, the CDR3 is TGTGCCAGCAGCTCATTGCGGGACAGGGTCCCCCAGGAGACGCAGTATTTT. Residues: CASSSLRDRVPQETQYF.

This clonotype has just a few counts. The chain joins TRBV20-1 to TRBJ2-1, with D unclear. The CDR3 extends over 15 amino acids. Germline V gene sequence: CDR1 DFQATT, CDR2 SNEGSKA (reference sequence). V shed 1 base and J shed 4 bases, with 14 bases lying between them. The CDR3 here is CSARALVMEYNEQFF. The DNA for the CDR3 is TGCAGTGCTAGAGCTCTAGTCATGGAATACAATGAGCAGTTCTTC.

This clonotype was seen a few times. This chain links TRBV7-2 with TRBJ1-1, with 10 bases aligning to TRBD1. V shed 1 base and J 3 bases; nucleotides not matched to a gene: 2. Germline assignment: CDR1 SGHTA and CDR2 FQGNSA. The CDR3 covers 15 residues. The CDR3 coding sequence is TGTGCCAGCAGCTTAGTTGGGACAGGGGACACTGAAGCTTTCTTT. As protein: CASSLVGTGDTEAFF. The full variable domain, rest sourced from reference TRBV7-2 and TRBJ1-1, is GAGVSQSPSNKVTEKGKDVELRCDPISGHTALYWYRQSLGQGLEFLIYFQGNSAPDKSGLPSDRFSAERTGGSVSTLTIQRTQQEDSAVYLCASSLVGTGDTEAFFGQGTRLTVV.

This clonotype turned up a few times. J is TRBJ2-7 and V is TRBV28; D not certain. Germline V CDR1 and CDR2: MDHEN, SYDVKM. The CDR3 loop spans 14 amino acids. The germline V and J ends were trimmed by 5 bases and 0 bases, with 11 bases remaining between them. CDR3 nucleotides: TGTGCCAGCAGTCCCCAGGCTAACTCCTACGAGCAGTACTTC. It specifies CASSPQANSYEQYF.

The chain's CDR3 is CASSYSTSGNYGYTF. In DNA, the CDR3 is TGTGCCAGCAGTTACTCGACTTCAGGCAACTATGGCTACACCTTC. J is TRBJ1-2 and V is TRBV6-2 or TRBV6-3, with unresolved D. The CDR3 runs 15 residues. V lost 0 bases and J lost 2, with 10 bases in between. The germline V gene has CDR1 MNHEY and CDR2 SVGEGT.

This CDR3 is CASLDRRVAGYTF. CDR3 in DNA: TGTGCCAGCCTAGACCGCAGGGTAGCTGGCTACACCTTC. The rearrangement links TRBV2 to TRBJ1-2, with TRBD1 as a possible D gene (5 bases). The V and J ends lost 8 bases and 7 bases respectively, with 17 bases between them. CDR3 length: 13 residues. Germline loops: CDR1 SNHLY, CDR2 FYNNEI.

This clonotype was observed a handful of times. The chain links TRBV7-2 to TRBJ2-7; D unclear. This CDR3 spans 15 amino acids. The ends were cut back, 4 bases at V and 2 bases at J, with 15 bases in the middle. The V gene's germline CDR1 is SGHTA and CDR2 FQGNSA. Written as DNA, the CDR3 is TGTGCCAGCAGCTCCCATGGGGAAGGGACCTACGAGCAGTACTTC. Translation: CASSSHGEGTYEQYF.

The CDR3 DNA is TGTGCCATCAGTGAGCCGGAGCTTGCTGAAGCTTTCTTT. Protein: CAISEPELAEAFF. J is TRBJ1-1 and V is TRBV10-3; D gene unclear. This CDR3 spans 13 amino acids. From germline, CDR1 is ENHRY and CDR2 SYGVKD. Trimming took 2 bases from V and 6 from J, leaving 10 bases between them.

The chain joins TRBV9 to TRBJ1-2; the D gene is possibly TRBD1 (6 bases). Germline-derived CDR1 and CDR2 are SGDLS and YYNGEE. CDR3 length equals 12 residues. The ends were cut back, 3 bases at V and 6 bases at J, with 9 bases in the middle. CDR3 in DNA: TGTGCCAGCAGCGCAGGGGTTCATGGCTACACCTTC. Translated: CASSAGVHGYTF.

This clonotype was observed a handful of times. The CDR3 bases are TGTGCCAGCAGCAAAGGGGGGACTCACTACGAGCAGTACTTC. As protein: CASSKGGTHYEQYF. The genes are TRBV7-9 and TRBJ2-7; D tentatively reads TRBD1 or TRBD2 (6 bases each). CDR3 length: 14 amino acids. The germline V gene encodes CDR1 SEHNR and CDR2 FQNEAQ (reference sequence). The V and J ends lost 5 bases and 3 bases respectively, with 14 bases between them.

V usage is TRBV5-1 and J usage is TRBJ1-2; 7 nucleotides match TRBD1. Germline V lookup: CDR1 SGHRS, CDR2 YFSETQ. CDR3 size: 14 residues. V lost 0 bases, J lost 4 bases, and 3 bases stayed unmatched. CDR3 region: CASSLGDRVYGYTF. CDR3 in DNA: TGCGCCAGCAGCTTGGGGGACAGAGTCTATGGCTACACCTTC.

CDR3 sequence reads: CASSRNGPATDTQYF. Here the CDR3 DNA reads TGTGCCAGCAGCCGAAATGGGCCTGCCACAGATACGCAGTATTTT. The gene calls are TRBV12-3 or TRBV12-4 and TRBJ2-3; unclear D gene. This CDR3 region has 15 residues. V was clipped by 6 bases and J by 2 bases, with 15 bases between them.

The chain is built from TRBV9 and TRBJ2-3, with 10 nucleotides matching TRBD2. J gave up 0 bases and V 6 bases, and 10 bases lay outside the gene matches. CDR1 and CDR2 from the germline V gene are SGDLS and YYNGEE. The CDR3 runs to 17 residues. The CDR3: CASNVAGGFASTDTQYF. For the CDR3, the DNA is TGTGCCAGCAATGTAGCGGGGGGTTTTGCTAGCACAGATACGCAGTATTTT.

This clonotype was detected only a few times. The chain combines TRBV7-2 with TRBJ2-3; 11 positions agree with TRBD2. The CDR3 extends over 15 amino acids. Germline trimming cut 5 bases from V and 5 bases from J; bases unmatched to any gene: 6. Germline CDR1 reads SGHTA; CDR2 reads FQGNSA. The CDR3 nucleotides read TGTGCCAGCAGCCCTAGCGGGGGGCGAATAGATACGCAGTATTTT. It codes for CASSPSGGRIDTQYF.

This chain joins TRBV24-1 and TRBJ1-5, with 8 nucleotides matching TRBD1. The V and J ends lost 2 bases and 8 bases, in that order; junction bases with no gene match: 7. The CDR3 length is 15 residues. CDR1 is KGHDR, CDR2 SFDVKD, per germline. CDR3 residues: CATSDSTGEGKPQHF. In DNA form, the CDR3 reads TGTGCCACCAGTGATTCGACAGGGGAGGGAAAGCCCCAGCATTTT.

The rearrangement links TRBV7-9 to TRBJ1-2; D gene uncertain. Germline V gene data show CDR1 as SEHNR and CDR2 as FQNEAQ (reference sequence). Trimming stripped 1 base from V and 3 bases from J, with 12 bases between. This CDR3 region has 15 residues. Here the CDR3 reads CASSLGALTHYGYTF. CDR3 bases: TGTGCCAGCAGCTTAGGTGCCCTGACCCACTATGGCTACACCTTC.

The chain couples TRBV7-2 to TRBJ1-2; weak D call: TRBD1 (6 bases). The V gene lost 6 bases and the J gene lost 4 bases, with 15 bases spanning the gap. Germline lookup yields CDR1 SGHTA and CDR2 FQGNSA. The CDR3 covers 14 residues. CDR3 coding DNA: TGTGCCAGCAGTACAGGGTTTTATTCCTATGGCTACACCTTC. Its translation is CASSTGFYSYGYTF.

The rearrangement uses TRBV6-8 and TRBJ1-1, with TRBD1 identical over 10 bases. Per the germline V gene, CDR1 is MNHGY and CDR2 is SAAAGT. J gave up 4 bases and V 8 bases, and 13 bases lay outside the gene matches. The CDR3 contains 16 residues. The CDR3 nucleotides read TGTGCCAGCTCCCGCCCGGGACAGGGGCCCGCCACTGAAGCTTTCTTT. Translated: CASSRPGQGPATEAFF.

This chain connects TRBV7-2 to TRBJ2-7, with TRBD2 identical over 9 bases. V trimming: 1 base; J trimming: 4 bases; junction bases outside the gene matches: 8. CDR3 length: 16 residues. Germline CDR1 reads SGHTA; CDR2 reads FQGNSA. The CDR3 is CASSLGRLAGLYEQYF. DNA of the CDR3: TGTGCCAGCAGCTTAGGTCGGCTAGCGGGATTGTACGAGCAGTACTTC. Drawing the rest from reference TRBV7-2 and TRBJ2-7, the complete variable domain is GAGVSQSPSNKVTEKGKDVELRCDPISGHTALYWYRQSLGQGLEFLIYFQGNSAPDKSGLPSDRFSAERTGGSVSTLTIQRTQQEDSAVYLCASSLGRLAGLYEQYFGPGTRLTVT.

This rearrangement joins TRBV7-6 to TRBJ2-1; D uncertain. Germline CDR1 and CDR2: SGHVS and FNYEAQ. The CDR3 loop spans 13 amino acids. V gave up 3 bases and J gave up 3 bases, with 6 bases separating them. The CDR3: CASSFKIYNEQFF. Here the CDR3 DNA reads TGTGCCAGCAGCTTCAAGATCTACAATGAGCAGTTCTTC. Looking up the rest from reference TRBV7-6 and TRBJ2-1 gives the full variable domain: GAGVSQSPRYKVTKRGQDVALRCDPISGHVSLYWYRQALGQGPEFLTYFNYEAQQDKSGLPNDRFSAERPEGSISTLTIQRTEQRDSAMYRCASSFKIYNEQFFGPGTRLTVL.

This clonotype appeared a few times. The chain joins TRBV6-5 to TRBJ1-1, with a possible D match to TRBD1 (5 bases). Germline CDR1 and CDR2: MNHEY and SVGAGI. Trimming pared 0 bases from V and 1 base from J, leaving 9 bases between. The CDR3 consists of 15 residues. CDR3 nucleotide sequence: TGTGCCAGCAGTTACTCGATCCAGGGGAACACTGAAGCTTTCTTT. This sequence encodes CASSYSIQGNTEAFF.

This clonotype was seen a few times. The rearrangement links TRBV27 to TRBJ2-7; D is possibly TRBD1 or TRBD2 (5 bases each). Trimming removed 0 bases at V and 3 bases at J, with 15 bases between. The CDR3 runs 16 residues. From germline, CDR1 is MNHEY and CDR2 SMNVEV (reference sequence). The CDR3 loop reads CASSLSPPGQSYEQYF. The CDR3 nucleotides are TGTGCCAGCAGTTTATCGCCCCCGGGGCAGAGCTACGAGCAGTACTTC.